This T cell receptor beta chain was obtained from a study of siplizumab effects on memory and regulatory T cells. About this clone: Its target is unknown.

The V gene's germline CDR1 is MDHEN and CDR2 SYDVKM. Trimming removed 2 bases at V and 4 bases at J, with 3 bases between. The CDR3 loop spans 12 amino acids. Repertoires were generated with immunoSEQ multiplex PCR, while TCRdb's copy carries only in-frame clones and drops some. The sample lists around 94,000 clones, roughly 90% occurring once. Broader study findings: Assignment of a naive or memory phenotype failed for roughly 75-97% of the proliferating CD4+ or CD8+ clones.

The rearrangement uses TRBV28 and TRBJ1-5, with D unclear. The sequence was collected from a human donor in good health. Specimen: CD4+ T cells sorted from blood. The CDR3: CASSLMNQPQHF. The CDR3 DNA reads TGTGCCAGCAGTTTAATGAATCAGCCCCAGCATTTT.